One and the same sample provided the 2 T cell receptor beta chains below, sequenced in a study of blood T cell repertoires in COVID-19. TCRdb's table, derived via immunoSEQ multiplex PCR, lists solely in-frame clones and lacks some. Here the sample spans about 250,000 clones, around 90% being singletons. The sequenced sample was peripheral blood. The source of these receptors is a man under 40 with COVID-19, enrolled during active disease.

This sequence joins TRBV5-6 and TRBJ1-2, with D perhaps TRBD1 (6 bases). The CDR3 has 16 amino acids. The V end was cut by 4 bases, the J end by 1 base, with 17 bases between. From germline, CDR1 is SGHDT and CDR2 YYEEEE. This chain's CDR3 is CASSAVGHPFNYGYTF. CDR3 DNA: TGTGCCAGCAGCGCCGTGGGACACCCATTTAACTATGGCTACACCTTC.

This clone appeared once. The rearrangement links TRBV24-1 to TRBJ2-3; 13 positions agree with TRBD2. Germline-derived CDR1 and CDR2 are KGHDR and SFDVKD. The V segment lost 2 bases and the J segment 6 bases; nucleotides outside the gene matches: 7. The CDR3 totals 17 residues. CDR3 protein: CATSDYGTSGEKDTQYF. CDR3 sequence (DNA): TGTGCCACCAGTGATTACGGGACTAGCGGGGAGAAGGATACGCAGTATTTT.